This entry features one T cell receptor beta chain sequence. Antigen: not known. CDR1 is SEHNR and CDR2 is FQNEAQ in the germline V gene (reference sequence). This CDR3 has 16 residues. Deletions cut 5 bases from V and 4 bases from J, with 18 bases between. The data originate from a study of cytomegalovirus exposure and HLA in healthy donors. Produced via immunoSEQ multiplex PCR; TCRdb's table is partial and in-frame only. The sample holds over 65,000 clones, less than 95% seen once. The donors belonged to the roughly 110-subject validation cohort, separate from the roughly 670-subject first cohort. Whole-study findings and limits: It was confirmed in vitro that a few of the CMV-associated chains were specific for CMV antigens.

The receptor comes from a woman under 30 in good health and CMV-seropositive. The V call is TRBV7-9, the J call TRBJ2-1; tentatively, D is TRBD2 (6 bases). The sequenced sample was PBMCs. The CDR3 DNA sequence: TGTGCCAGCAGCCCTCGGGGGAGCGGAAGTTACAATGAGCAGTTCTTC. It translates to CASSPRGSGSYNEQFF.